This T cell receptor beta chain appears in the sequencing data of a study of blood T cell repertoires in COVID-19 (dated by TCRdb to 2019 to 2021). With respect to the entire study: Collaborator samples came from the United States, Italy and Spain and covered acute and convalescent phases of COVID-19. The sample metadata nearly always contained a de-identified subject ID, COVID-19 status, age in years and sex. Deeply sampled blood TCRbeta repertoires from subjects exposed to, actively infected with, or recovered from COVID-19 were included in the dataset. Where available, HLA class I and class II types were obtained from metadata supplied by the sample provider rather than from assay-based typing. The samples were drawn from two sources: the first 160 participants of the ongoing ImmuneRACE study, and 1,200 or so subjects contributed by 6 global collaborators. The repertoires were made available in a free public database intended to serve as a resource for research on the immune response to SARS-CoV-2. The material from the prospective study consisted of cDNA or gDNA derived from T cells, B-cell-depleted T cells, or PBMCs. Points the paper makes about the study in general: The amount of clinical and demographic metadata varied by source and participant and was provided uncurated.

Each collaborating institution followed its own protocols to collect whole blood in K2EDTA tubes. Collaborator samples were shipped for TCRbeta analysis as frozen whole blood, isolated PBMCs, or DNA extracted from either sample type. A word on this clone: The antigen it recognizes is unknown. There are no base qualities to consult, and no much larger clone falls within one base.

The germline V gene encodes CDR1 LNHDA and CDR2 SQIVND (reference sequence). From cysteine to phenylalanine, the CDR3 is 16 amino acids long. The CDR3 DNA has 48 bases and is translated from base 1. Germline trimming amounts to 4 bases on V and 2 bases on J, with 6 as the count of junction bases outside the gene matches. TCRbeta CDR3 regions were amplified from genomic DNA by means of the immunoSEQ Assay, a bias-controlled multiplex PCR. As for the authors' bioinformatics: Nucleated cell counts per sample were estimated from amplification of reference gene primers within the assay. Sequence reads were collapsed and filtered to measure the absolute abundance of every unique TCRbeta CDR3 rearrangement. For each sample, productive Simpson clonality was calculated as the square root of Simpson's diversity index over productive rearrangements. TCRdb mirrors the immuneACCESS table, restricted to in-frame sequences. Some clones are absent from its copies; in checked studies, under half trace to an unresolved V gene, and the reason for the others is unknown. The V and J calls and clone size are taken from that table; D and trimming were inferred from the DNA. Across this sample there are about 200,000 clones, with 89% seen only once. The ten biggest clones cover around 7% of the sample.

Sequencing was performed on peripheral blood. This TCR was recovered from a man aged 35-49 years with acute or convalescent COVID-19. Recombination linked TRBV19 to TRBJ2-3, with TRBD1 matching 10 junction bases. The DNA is TGTGCCAGTAGTACCCATGGGACAGGGGACACAGATACGCAGTATTTT. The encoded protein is CASSTHGTGDTDTQYF.